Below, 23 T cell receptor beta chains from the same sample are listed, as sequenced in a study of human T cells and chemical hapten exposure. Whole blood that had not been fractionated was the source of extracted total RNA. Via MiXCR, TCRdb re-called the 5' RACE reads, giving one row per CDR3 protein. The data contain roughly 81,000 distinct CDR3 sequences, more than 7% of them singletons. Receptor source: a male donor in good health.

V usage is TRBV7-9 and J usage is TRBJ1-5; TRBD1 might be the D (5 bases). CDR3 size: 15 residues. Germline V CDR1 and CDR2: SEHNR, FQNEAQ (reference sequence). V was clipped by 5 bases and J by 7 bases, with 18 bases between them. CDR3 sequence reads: CASSPLGMGDQPQHF. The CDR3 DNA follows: TGTGCCAGCAGCCCCCTGGGGATGGGGGACCAGCCCCAGCATTTT.

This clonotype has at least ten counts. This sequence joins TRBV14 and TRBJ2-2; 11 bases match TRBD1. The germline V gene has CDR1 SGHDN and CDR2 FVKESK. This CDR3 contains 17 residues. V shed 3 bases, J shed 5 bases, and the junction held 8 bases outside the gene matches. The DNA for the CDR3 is TGTGCCAGCAGCCACGGGACAGGGGGTATGAAGACCGGGGAGCTGTTTTTT. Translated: CASSHGTGGMKTGELFF.

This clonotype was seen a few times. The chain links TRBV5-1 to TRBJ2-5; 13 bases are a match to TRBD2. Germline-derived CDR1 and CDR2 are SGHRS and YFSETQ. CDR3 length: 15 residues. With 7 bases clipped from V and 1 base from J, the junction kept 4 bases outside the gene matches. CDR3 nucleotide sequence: TGCGCCAGCGGGACTAGCGGGGCCACCCAAGAGACCCAGTACTTC. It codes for CASGTSGATQETQYF.

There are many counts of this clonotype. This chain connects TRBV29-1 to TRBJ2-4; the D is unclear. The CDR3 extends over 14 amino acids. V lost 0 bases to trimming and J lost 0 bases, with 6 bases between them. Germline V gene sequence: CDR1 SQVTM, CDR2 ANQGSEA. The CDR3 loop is CSVEDRVAKNIQYF. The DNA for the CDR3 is TGCAGCGTTGAAGACAGAGTAGCCAAAAACATTCAGTACTTC.

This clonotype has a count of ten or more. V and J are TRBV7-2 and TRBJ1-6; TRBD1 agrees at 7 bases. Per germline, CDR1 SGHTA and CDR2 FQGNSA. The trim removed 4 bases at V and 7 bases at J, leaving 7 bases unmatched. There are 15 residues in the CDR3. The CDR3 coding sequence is TGTGCCAGCAGCTCGTCGGGACAGCTAAATTCACCCCTCCACTTT. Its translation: CASSSSGQLNSPLHF.

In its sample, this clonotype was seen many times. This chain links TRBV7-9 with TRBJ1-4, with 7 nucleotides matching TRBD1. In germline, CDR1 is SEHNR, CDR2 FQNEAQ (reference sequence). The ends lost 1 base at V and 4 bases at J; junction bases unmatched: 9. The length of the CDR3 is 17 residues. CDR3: CASSLGIDREFNEKLFF. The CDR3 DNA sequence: TGTGCCAGCAGCTTAGGGATTGACAGGGAGTTTAATGAAAAACTGTTTTTT.

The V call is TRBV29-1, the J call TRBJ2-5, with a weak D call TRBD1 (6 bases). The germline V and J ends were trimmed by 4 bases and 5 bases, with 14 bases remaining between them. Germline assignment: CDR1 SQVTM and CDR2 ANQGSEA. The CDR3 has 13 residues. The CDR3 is CSVGQVMKETQYF. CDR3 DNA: TGCAGCGTTGGACAGGTGATGAAGGAGACCCAGTACTTC. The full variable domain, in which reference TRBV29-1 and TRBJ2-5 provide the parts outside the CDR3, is SAVISQKPSRDICQRGTSLTIQCQVDSQVTMMFWYRQQPGQSLTLIATANQGSEATYESGFVIDKFPISRPNLTFSTLTVSNMSPEDSSIYLCSVGQVMKETQYFGPGTRLLVL.

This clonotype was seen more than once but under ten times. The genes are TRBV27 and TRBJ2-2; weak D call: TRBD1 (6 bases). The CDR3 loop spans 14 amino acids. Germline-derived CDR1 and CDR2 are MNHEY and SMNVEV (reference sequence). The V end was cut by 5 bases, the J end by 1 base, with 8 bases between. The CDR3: CASSLGQNTGELFF. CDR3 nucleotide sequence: TGTGCCAGCAGTCTGGGACAGAACACCGGGGAGCTGTTTTTT.

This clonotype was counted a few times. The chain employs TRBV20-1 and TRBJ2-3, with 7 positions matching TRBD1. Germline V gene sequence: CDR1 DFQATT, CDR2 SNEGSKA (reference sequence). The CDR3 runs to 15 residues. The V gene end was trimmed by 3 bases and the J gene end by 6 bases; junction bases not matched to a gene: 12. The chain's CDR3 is CSASAPSRGSDTQYF. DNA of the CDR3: TGCAGTGCTAGCGCTCCCTCCAGGGGGTCGGATACGCAGTATTTT.

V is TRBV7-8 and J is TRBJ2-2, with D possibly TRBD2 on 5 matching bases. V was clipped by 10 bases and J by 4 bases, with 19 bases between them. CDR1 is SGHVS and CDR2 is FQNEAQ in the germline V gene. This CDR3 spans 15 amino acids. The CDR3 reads CANLKGDRSTGELFF. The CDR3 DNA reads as TGTGCCAACCTCAAGGGAGATAGGAGCACCGGGGAGCTGTTTTTT.

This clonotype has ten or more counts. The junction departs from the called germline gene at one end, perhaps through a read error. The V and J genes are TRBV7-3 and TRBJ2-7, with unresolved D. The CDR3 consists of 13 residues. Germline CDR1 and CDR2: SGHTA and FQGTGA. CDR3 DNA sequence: TGTGCCAGCAGCTTAACAGGGTGGATGGGTTTGAGCTTC. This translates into CASSLTGWMGLSF.

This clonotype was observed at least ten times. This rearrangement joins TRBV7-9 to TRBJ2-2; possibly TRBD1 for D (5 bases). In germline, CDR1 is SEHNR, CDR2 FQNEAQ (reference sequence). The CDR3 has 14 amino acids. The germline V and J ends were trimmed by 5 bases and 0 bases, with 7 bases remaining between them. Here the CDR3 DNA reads TGTGCCAGCAGCATGGACACGAACACCGGGGAGCTGTTTTTT. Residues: CASSMDTNTGELFF.

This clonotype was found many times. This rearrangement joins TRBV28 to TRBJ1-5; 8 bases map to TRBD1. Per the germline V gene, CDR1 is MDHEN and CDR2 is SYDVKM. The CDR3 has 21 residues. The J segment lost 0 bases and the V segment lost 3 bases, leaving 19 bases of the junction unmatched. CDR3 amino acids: CASSFFGLRDRGPDSNQPQHF. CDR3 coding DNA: TGTGCCAGCAGTTTCTTCGGGCTTCGCGACAGGGGCCCGGATAGCAATCAGCCCCAGCATTTT.

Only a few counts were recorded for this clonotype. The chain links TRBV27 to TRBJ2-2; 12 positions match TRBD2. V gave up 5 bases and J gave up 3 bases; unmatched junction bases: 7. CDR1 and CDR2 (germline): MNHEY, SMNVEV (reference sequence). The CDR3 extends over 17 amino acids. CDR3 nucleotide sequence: TGTGCCAGCAGTCCGGTCGGGACTAGCGGGTACACCGGGGAGCTGTTTTTT. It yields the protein CASSPVGTSGYTGELFF.

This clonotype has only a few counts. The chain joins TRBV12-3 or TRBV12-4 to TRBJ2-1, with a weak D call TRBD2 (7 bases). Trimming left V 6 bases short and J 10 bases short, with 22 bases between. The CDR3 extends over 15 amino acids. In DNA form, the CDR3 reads TGTGCCAGCAGACTGGGGGCGGGGGCCTCACCGGAGCAGTTCTTC. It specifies CASRLGAGASPEQFF.

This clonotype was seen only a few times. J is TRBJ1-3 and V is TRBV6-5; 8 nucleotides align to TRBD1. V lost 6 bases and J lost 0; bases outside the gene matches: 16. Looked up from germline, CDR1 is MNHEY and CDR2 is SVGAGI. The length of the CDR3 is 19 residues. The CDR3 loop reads CASRKDRGRELLSGNTIYF. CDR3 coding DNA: TGTGCCAGCAGGAAAGACAGGGGAAGGGAGCTTCTCTCTGGAAACACCATATATTTT.

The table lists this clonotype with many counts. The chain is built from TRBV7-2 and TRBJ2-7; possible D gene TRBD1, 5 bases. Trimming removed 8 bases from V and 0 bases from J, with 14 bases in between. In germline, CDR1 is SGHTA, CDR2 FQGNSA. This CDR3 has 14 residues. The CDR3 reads CASRPGLSSYEQYF. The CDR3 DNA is TGTGCCAGCCGTCCAGGGTTAAGCTCCTACGAGCAGTACTTC.

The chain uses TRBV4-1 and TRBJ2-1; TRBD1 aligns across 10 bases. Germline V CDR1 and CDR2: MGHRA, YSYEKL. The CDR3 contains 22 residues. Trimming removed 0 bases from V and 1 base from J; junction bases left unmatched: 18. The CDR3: CASSQEYATGGAIRKSYNEQFF. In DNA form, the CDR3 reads TGCGCCAGCAGCCAAGAATACGCGACAGGGGGCGCAATCCGAAAATCCTACAATGAGCAGTTCTTC.

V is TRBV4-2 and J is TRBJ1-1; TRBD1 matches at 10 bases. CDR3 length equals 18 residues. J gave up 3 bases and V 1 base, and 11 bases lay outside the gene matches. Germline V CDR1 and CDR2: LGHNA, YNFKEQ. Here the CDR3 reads CASSQGVDRGKRDTEAFF. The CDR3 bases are TGTGCCAGCAGCCAAGGGGTGGACAGGGGGAAGAGGGACACTGAAGCTTTCTTT.

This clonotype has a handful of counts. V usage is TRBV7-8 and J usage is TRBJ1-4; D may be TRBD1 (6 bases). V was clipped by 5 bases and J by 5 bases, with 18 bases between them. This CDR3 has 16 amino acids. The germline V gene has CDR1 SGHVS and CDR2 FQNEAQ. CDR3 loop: CASSAVRGWENEKLFF. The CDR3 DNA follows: TGTGCCAGCAGCGCCGTCAGGGGATGGGAAAATGAAAAACTGTTTTTT.

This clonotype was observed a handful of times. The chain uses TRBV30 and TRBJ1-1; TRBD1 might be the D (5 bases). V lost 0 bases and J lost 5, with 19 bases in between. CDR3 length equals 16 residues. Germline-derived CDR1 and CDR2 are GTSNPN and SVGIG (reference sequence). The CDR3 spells CAWSVQWDPPVTEAFF. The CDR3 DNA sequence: TGTGCCTGGAGTGTACAATGGGACCCTCCAGTTACTGAAGCTTTCTTT.

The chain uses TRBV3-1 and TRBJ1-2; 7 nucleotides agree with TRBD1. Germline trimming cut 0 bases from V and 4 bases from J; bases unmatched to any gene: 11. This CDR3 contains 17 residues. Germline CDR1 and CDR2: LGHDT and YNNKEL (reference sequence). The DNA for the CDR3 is TGTGCCAGCAGCCAAGATATTCAGGGGGAGGGGCCCTATGGCTACACCTTC. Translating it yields CASSQDIQGEGPYGYTF.

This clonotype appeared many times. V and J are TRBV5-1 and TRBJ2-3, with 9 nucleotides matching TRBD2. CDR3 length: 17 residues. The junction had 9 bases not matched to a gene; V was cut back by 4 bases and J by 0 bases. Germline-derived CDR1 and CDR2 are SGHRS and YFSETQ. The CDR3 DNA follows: TGCGCCAGCAGCGGCGGGCTAGCGGGGCGAAGCACAGATACGCAGTATTTT. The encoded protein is CASSGGLAGRSTDTQYF.